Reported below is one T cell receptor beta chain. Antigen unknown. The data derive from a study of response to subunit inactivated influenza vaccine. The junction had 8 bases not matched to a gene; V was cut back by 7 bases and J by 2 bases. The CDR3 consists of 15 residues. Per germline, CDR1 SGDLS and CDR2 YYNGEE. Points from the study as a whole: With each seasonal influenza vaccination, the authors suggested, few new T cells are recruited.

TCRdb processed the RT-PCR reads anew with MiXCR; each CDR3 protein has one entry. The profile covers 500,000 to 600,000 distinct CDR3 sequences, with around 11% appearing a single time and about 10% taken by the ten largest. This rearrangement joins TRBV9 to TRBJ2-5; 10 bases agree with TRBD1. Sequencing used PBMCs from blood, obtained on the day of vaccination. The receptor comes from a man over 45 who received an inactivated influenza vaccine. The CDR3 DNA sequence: TGTGCCAGCGCTGACCCGGACAGGGGGCAAGAGACCCAGTACTTC. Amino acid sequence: CASADPDRGQETQYF.